The 22 T cell receptor beta chains given below trace back to one sample, sequenced in a study of T-cell memory formation after mild COVID-19. From the 5' RACE reads, TCRdb called clonotypes with MiXCR, one entry per CDR3 protein. This repertoire shows under 300,000 distinct CDR3 sequences, 16% found once; its top ten account for 3.5% to 4%. The sequencing sample was made of PBMCs or a T cell subset sorted from them (not recorded which). These receptors originate from a man aged 18 to 35 who had mild COVID-19 (a few samples of this study predate the infection). Cell type and time point are not known.

This clonotype was found a few times. The V and J genes are TRBV7-2 and TRBJ2-1; 7 nucleotides line up with TRBD2. Germline values: CDR1 SGHTA, CDR2 FQGNSA. V shed 8 bases, J shed 6 bases, and the junction held 13 bases outside the gene matches. This CDR3 is built from 15 residues. The CDR3 DNA follows: TGTGCCAGCTCCCGGGGAGGGGCTATGGGCAATGAGCAGTTCTTC. Its protein is CASSRGGAMGNEQFF.

The chain joins TRBV12-3 or TRBV12-4 to TRBJ2-1; TRBD2 aligns across 14 bases. J lost 1 base, V lost 7 bases, and 12 bases had no gene match. The CDR3 totals 19 residues. The CDR3 bases are TGTGCCAGCACCGGGACTAGCGGGAGCGTGCACGGATCCTACAATGAGCAGTTCTTC. Protein: CASTGTSGSVHGSYNEQFF.

The chain has TRBV7-9 and TRBJ2-6; D gene ambiguous. Between the trimmed V and J ends, which lost 2 bases and 0 bases, there was a span of 8 bases. The CDR3 sequence is 16 residues long. Germline V gene data show CDR1 as SEHNR and CDR2 as FQNEAQ (reference sequence). The CDR3 region is CASSLSLFSGANVLTF. CDR3 bases: TGTGCCAGCAGCTTATCCCTATTCTCTGGGGCCAACGTCCTGACTTTC. Full variable domain (rest looked up from reference TRBV7-9 and TRBJ2-6): DTGVSQNPRHKITKRGQNVTFRCDPISEHNRLYWYRQTLGQGPEFLTYFQNEAQLEKSRLLSDRFSAERPKGSFSTLEIQRTEQGDSAMYLCASSLSLFSGANVLTFGAGSRLTVL.

This clonotype was recorded many times. This rearrangement joins TRBV12-3 or TRBV12-4 to TRBJ2-5; 9 bases are shared with TRBD2. The CDR3 loop spans 14 amino acids. J was trimmed by 3 bases and V by 3 bases; bases with no gene match: 2. CDR3 in DNA: TGTGCCAGCAGTTTCCGCGGGGGGGAAGAGACCCAGTACTTC. Its protein product is CASSFRGGEETQYF.

This clonotype was found many times. The V call is TRBV29-1, the J call TRBJ2-2, with no clear D. Between the trimmed V and J ends, which lost 7 bases and 1 base, there was a span of 10 bases. This CDR3 has 13 amino acids. Germline V CDR1 and CDR2: SQVTM, ANQGSEA. The CDR3 DNA follows: TGCAGCGCCGAACGGCAGAACACCGGGGAGCTGTTTTTT. Its protein product is CSAERQNTGELFF.

V and J are TRBV11-1 and TRBJ2-1; maybe TRBD2 (6 bases). Trimming took off 6 bases at V and 0 bases at J, with 24 bases between the two ends. This CDR3 comprises 19 residues. Germline CDR1 SGHAT, CDR2 FQDESV (reference sequence). In nucleotides, the CDR3 is TGTGCCAGCAGGGGATGGGGTCTAGCGTCTAGTAGCTCCTACAATGAGCAGTTCTTC. It is translated as CASRGWGLASSSSYNEQFF.

This clonotype has only a few counts. The genes are TRBV30 and TRBJ1-6; possibly TRBD1 for D (5 bases). Germline V gene data show CDR1 as GTSNPN and CDR2 as SVGIG (reference sequence). The germline V and J ends were trimmed by 4 bases and 8 bases, with 12 bases remaining between them. The CDR3 has 13 amino acids. CDR3 amino acids: CAWKYGRDSPLHF. As DNA, the CDR3 is TGTGCCTGGAAGTATGGCAGGGATTCACCCCTCCACTTT.

This clonotype was seen a few times. This sequence joins TRBV5-1 and TRBJ2-1, with 12 bases matching TRBD1. Per germline, CDR1 SGHRS and CDR2 YFSETQ. This CDR3 is built from 15 residues. With 2 bases clipped from V and 7 bases from J, the junction kept 4 bases outside the gene matches. The CDR3 sequence is CASSFRDRGRNEQFF. In DNA form, the CDR3 reads TGCGCCAGCAGCTTCCGGGACAGGGGGCGGAATGAGCAGTTCTTC.

The rearrangement uses TRBV7-2 and TRBJ2-1, with D possibly matching TRBD1 (6 bases). The germline V gene encodes CDR1 SGHTA and CDR2 FQGNSA. This CDR3 contains 16 residues. With 1 base removed from V and 0 bases from J, the gap between germline ends came to 10 bases. The CDR3: CASSLGGTTSYNEQFF. The DNA for the CDR3 is TGTGCCAGCAGCTTAGGAGGGACAACCTCCTACAATGAGCAGTTCTTC.

The gene calls are TRBV7-2 and TRBJ1-1; TRBD1 agrees at 8 bases. The CDR3 is 15 residues long. Germline CDR1 SGHTA, CDR2 FQGNSA. The J segment lost 3 bases and the V segment lost 6 bases, leaving 9 bases of the junction unmatched. The CDR3, as DNA: TGTGCCAGCAGTACAGGACAGGGCCTCTACACTGAAGCTTTCTTT. Translation gives CASSTGQGLYTEAFF.

This clonotype was picked up many times. V is TRBV12-3 or TRBV12-4 and J is TRBJ2-3, with a tentative D call TRBD1 (6 bases). Trimming stripped 4 bases from V and 3 bases from J, with 14 bases between. The CDR3 covers 15 residues. The CDR3 coding sequence is TGTGCCAGCAGTTACCGGGTTCAGGGGACAGATACGCAGTATTTT. Translating it yields CASSYRVQGTDTQYF.

This clonotype was observed a handful of times. The V and J genes are TRBV7-3 and TRBJ1-1; no firm D call. CDR1 is SGHTA, CDR2 FQGTGA, per germline. V gave up 5 bases and J gave up 1 base, with 17 bases separating them. There are 16 residues in the CDR3. In DNA form, the CDR3 reads TGTGCCAGCAGCCCCGTAGGCCGCGGAAAGAACACTGAAGCTTTCTTT. Protein product: CASSPVGRGKNTEAFF.

This clonotype was seen many times. This chain uses TRBV6-2 or TRBV6-3 with TRBJ2-2; D uncertain. V shed 4 bases and J shed 6 bases, with 12 bases lying between them. The germline CDR1 and CDR2 sequences are MNHEY and SVGEGT. CDR3 length equals 14 residues. The CDR3 DNA sequence: TGTGCCAGCAGTTTGGTGGTTCCCCCCGGGGAGCTGTTTTTT. It specifies CASSLVVPPGELFF.

The chain recombines TRBV20-1 with TRBJ2-3; unclear D gene. Trimming shortened V by 6 bases and J by 0 bases, and 16 bases separated the two germline ends. The CDR3 length is 15 residues. CDR1 and CDR2 from the germline V gene are DFQATT and SNEGSKA (reference sequence). CDR3 sequence reads: CSAPKLSTSTDTQYF. CDR3 coding DNA: TGCAGTGCCCCAAAACTATCTACTAGCACAGATACGCAGTATTTT.

The genes are TRBV7-8 and TRBJ2-5; D possibly matches TRBD1 or TRBD2 (5 bases each). Germline assignment: CDR1 SGHVS and CDR2 FQNEAQ. The CDR3 runs 13 residues. Trimming took off 3 bases at V and 5 bases at J, with 10 bases between the two ends. Here the CDR3 reads CASSFSWGETQYF. CDR3 in DNA: TGTGCCAGCAGCTTCTCCTGGGGGGAGACCCAGTACTTC.

The rearrangement uses TRBV18 and TRBJ1-1; D unresolved. The CDR3 covers 13 residues. The V end was cut by 2 bases, the J end by 3 bases, with 7 bases between. Germline CDR1 is KGHSH and CDR2 is LQKENI. The CDR3 spells CASSPIQDTEAFF. CDR3 nucleotides: TGTGCCAGCTCACCAATCCAGGACACTGAAGCTTTCTTT.

The chain has TRBV6-5 and TRBJ2-1, with 7 nucleotides matching TRBD2. The CDR3 is 15 residues long. V trimming: 7 bases; J trimming: 0 bases; junction bases outside the gene matches: 6. CDR1 and CDR2 from the germline V gene are MNHEY and SVGAGI. CDR3 coding DNA: TGTGCCAGCACCGGGGGGACCAACTCCTACAATGAGCAGTTCTTC. Residues: CASTGGTNSYNEQFF.

The chain carries TRBV2 and TRBJ1-2; TRBD1 aligns across 7 bases. Germline V CDR1 and CDR2: SNHLY, FYNNEI. The CDR3 spans 13 residues. Germline trimming cut 9 bases from V and 5 bases from J; bases unmatched to any gene: 9. CDR3 sequence: CASTNRGLYGYTF. CDR3 bases: TGTGCCAGTACAAACAGGGGCCTTTATGGCTACACCTTC.

This clonotype was seen many times. The chain employs TRBV7-2 and TRBJ2-1, with 8 nucleotides matching TRBD2. V lost 5 bases to trimming and J lost 12 bases; unmatched junction nucleotides: 12. The CDR3 length is 14 residues. CDR1 is SGHTA and CDR2 is FQGNSA in the germline V gene. The DNA of the CDR3 is TGTGCCAGCAGCCGGACTAGCTCCGAGGTGCGGCAGTTCTTC. Its protein is CASSRTSSEVRQFF.

V and J are TRBV7-2 and TRBJ1-4, with D uncertain. The germline gives CDR1 SGHTA, CDR2 FQGNSA. Trimming stripped 5 bases from V and 1 base from J, with 8 bases between. This CDR3 is 14 amino acids long. Here the CDR3 DNA reads TGTGCCAGCAGCCCACAGCTAACTAATGAAAAACTGTTTTTT. It encodes CASSPQLTNEKLFF.

The chain employs TRBV5-4 and TRBJ2-3; 8 nucleotides match TRBD1. Per the germline V gene, CDR1 is SGHNT and CDR2 is YYREEE (reference sequence). Trimming at V came to 4 bases and at J to 3 bases, leaving 7 bases not matched to a gene. CDR3 size: 15 residues. The CDR3 sequence is CASSPSGGKTDTQYF. CDR3 sequence (DNA): TGTGCCAGCAGCCCATCAGGGGGCAAGACAGATACGCAGTATTTT.

The V call is TRBV5-5, the J call TRBJ1-1, with unresolved D. V lost 4 bases and J 0 bases, leaving 13 bases between the germline ends. This CDR3 is built from 15 residues. Germline values: CDR1 SGHKS, CDR2 YYEKEE (reference sequence). CDR3 loop: CASSLEIAVNTEAFF. CDR3 sequence (DNA): TGTGCCAGCAGCCTCGAGATAGCGGTGAACACTGAAGCTTTCTTT.